The rows below give T cell receptor beta chains drawn from one sample of a study of blood T cell repertoires in COVID-19. Measured with immunoSEQ multiplex PCR; TCRdb has only the in-frame clones, and not every one. The top ten hold 20% to 25% of the sample, which has around 100,000 clones, more than 60% seen once. Sequenced sample: peripheral blood. The origin of the receptors is a man aged 65 to 79 with active or convalescent COVID-19. Each CDR3 is given with its conserved first and last residue.

v_gene: TRBV30; j_gene: TRBJ1-1; CDR3aa: CAWSRTGGQTEAFF
v_gene: TRBV30; j_gene: TRBJ1-2; CDR3aa: CAWMPDSNYGYTF
v_gene: TRBV3-1/TRBV3-2; j_gene: TRBJ1-6; CDR3aa: CASSLSNSPLHF
v_gene: TRBV2; j_gene: TRBJ2-2; CDR3aa: CASSGDRDTGELFF
v_gene: TRBV9; j_gene: TRBJ1-2; CDR3aa: CASSDGQYYGYTF
v_gene: TRBV4-1; j_gene: TRBJ1-2; CDR3aa: CASSQDFGFSNYGYTF
v_gene: TRBV9; j_gene: TRBJ2-3; CDR3aa: CASSAPGAASTDTQYF
v_gene: TRBV6-5; j_gene: TRBJ2-7; CDR3aa: CASSYSGGSYEQYF
v_gene: TRBV18; j_gene: TRBJ2-7; CDR3aa: CASSPSTGSYEQYF
v_gene: TRBV4-1; j_gene: TRBJ1-5; CDR3aa: CASSQDRGSNQPQHF
v_gene: TRBV5-1; j_gene: TRBJ2-1; CDR3aa: CASSLGRGQGEQFF
v_gene: TRBV6-5; j_gene: TRBJ2-7; CDR3aa: CASSQPGTGYEQYF
v_gene: TRBV6-5; j_gene: TRBJ1-2; CDR3aa: CASLTRGYYGYTF
v_gene: TRBV25-1; j_gene: TRBJ2-2; CDR3aa: CASSDRPGLNTGELFF
v_gene: TRBV3-1/TRBV3-2; j_gene: TRBJ1-3; CDR3aa: CASSGSSGNTIYF
v_gene: TRBV30; j_gene: TRBJ1-3; CDR3aa: CAWSPGQASGNTIYF
v_gene: TRBV20-1; j_gene: TRBJ1-2; CDR3aa: CSGSHNYGYTF
v_gene: TRBV10-3; j_gene: TRBJ2-1; CDR3aa: CAIRGLADTYNEQFF
v_gene: TRBV5-1; j_gene: TRBJ2-3; CDR3aa: CASSSDRESDTQYF
v_gene: TRBV4-2; j_gene: TRBJ1-6; CDR3aa: CASSHGGSEYNSPLHF
v_gene: TRBV5-6; j_gene: TRBJ2-7; CDR3aa: CASSLQGSLAYEQYF
v_gene: TRBV12-1; j_gene: TRBJ2-4; CDR3aa: CASIRDRRKNIQYF
v_gene: TRBV9; j_gene: TRBJ2-3; CDR3aa: CASSPIPLAGGVNTQYF
v_gene: TRBV28; j_gene: TRBJ1-2; CDR3aa: CASTSGEDYGYTF
v_gene: TRBV9; j_gene: TRBJ2-2; CDR3aa: CASRGDRGTGELFF
v_gene: TRBV9; j_gene: TRBJ1-3; CDR3aa: CASSVVWTGRFGLGNTIYF
v_gene: TRBV5-1; j_gene: TRBJ2-5; CDR3aa: CASSDDRVGETQYF
v_gene: TRBV9; j_gene: TRBJ1-2; CDR3aa: CASSVQPGGENYGYTF
v_gene: TRBV7-6; j_gene: TRBJ1-1; CDR3aa: CASSGGQGPRGTEAFF
v_gene: TRBV20-1; j_gene: TRBJ2-4; CDR3aa: CSALAKNIQYF
v_gene: TRBV6-4; j_gene: TRBJ1-1; CDR3aa: CASSETGNTEAFF
v_gene: TRBV7-9; j_gene: TRBJ1-3; CDR3aa: CASTVMEGNTIYF
v_gene: TRBV6-1; j_gene: TRBJ1-2; CDR3aa: CASSESRGTSQATF
v_gene: TRBV6-6; j_gene: TRBJ1-1; CDR3aa: CASSNDRGRDTEAFF
v_gene: TRBV10-3; j_gene: TRBJ1-1; CDR3aa: CAISERLTGDEGTEAFF
v_gene: TRBV19; j_gene: TRBJ2-7; CDR3aa: CASSRTGDHEQYF
v_gene: TRBV6-4; j_gene: TRBJ1-2; CDR3aa: CASSQVPGFGYTF
v_gene: TRBV2; j_gene: TRBJ1-6; CDR3aa: CASSEAVRGPSPLHF
v_gene: TRBV5-1; j_gene: TRBJ1-4; CDR3aa: CASSTTGATNEKLFF
v_gene: TRBV5-1; j_gene: TRBJ2-5; CDR3aa: CASSLTSGGQETQYF
v_gene: TRBV5-1; j_gene: TRBJ2-4; CDR3aa: CASRSGTGGNIQYF
v_gene: TRBV11-3; j_gene: TRBJ2-1; CDR3aa: CASSAGGEQFF
v_gene: TRBV6-6; j_gene: TRBJ1-3; CDR3aa: CASSPILTVSGNTIYF
v_gene: TRBV19; j_gene: TRBJ1-5; CDR3aa: CASTSRGAGGSNQPQHF
v_gene: TRBV4-1; j_gene: TRBJ1-1; CDR3aa: CASSQGQGLEAFF